This TCR beta chain was identified during a study of blood T cell repertoires in COVID-19. Study information: Samples came from the United States, Italy and Spain, spanning acute and convalescent COVID-19.

TCRdb keeps only in-frame clones here, not all; method: immunoSEQ multiplex PCR. The data contain over 50,000 clones, 65% to 90% of them seen just once; the ten biggest clones take up roughly 10%. This CDR3 region has 15 residues. Germline CDR1 reads SGHTA; CDR2 reads FQGNSA. V gave up 5 bases and J gave up 2 bases; unmatched junction bases: 7. The specimen sequenced was peripheral blood. This receptor was identified in a human donor in a cohort sampled during active COVID-19. The rearrangement links TRBV7-2 to TRBJ2-7; TRBD1 matches at 9 bases. CDR3 DNA sequence: TGTGCCAGCAGCCTAACGGGACAGGGTGCCTACGAGCAGTACTTC. Its translation is CASSLTGQGAYEQYF.